This record covers a single TCR beta chain. What antigen it recognizes has not been identified. One base away there is no much larger clone; base qualities are not given. The library was generated by PCR. The run used a NextSeq 500. Bulk TCR libraries were prepared as previously described, using TCR primers listed in Table S5. The Qiagen AllPrep DNA/RNA kit was used to purify total RNA. Before analysis, reads from multiple sequencing runs of the same library were pooled. The authors processed their data as follows. Reads were retained only if the reads had an exact TCR constant sequence, and the retained reads were trimmed to 150 nt and grouped according to their 12-nt molecular barcodes. Reads inside each barcode group were sub-clustered using a 15% Levenshtein threshold, and a quality-weighted consensus sequence was constructed for each RNA molecule. Non-functional sequences were removed, as were lower-count sequences one edit away from another. On the basis of fitting two negative binomial distributions, barcode sub-clusters with fewer than 20% of the maximum read count were discarded. Clones were called with MiXCR by TCRdb after fastp trimmed the public reads at Q25, and only in-frame beta chains were retained. Each record represents a unique CDR3 protein, reported with the most common genes and DNA among its rows. TCRdb's processing, not the authors' own work, is the source of the V and J calls. The sample profile shows some 680,000 distinct CDR3 sequences; approximately 24% of them were found once. The ten largest make up about 0.78% of the sample.

According to the germline V gene (reference sequence), CDR1 reads PRHDT and CDR2 reads FYEKMQ. The CDR3 goes from the cysteine to the phenylalanine over 15 residues. The entry retains the CDR3 DNA only, 45 bases that are in frame from base 1. A distance of 16 bases separates the germline ends of V and J, which lose 4 bases and 9 bases respectively. This record comes from a study of molecular identifiers for immune sequencing clone quantification (dated by TCRdb to 2017 to 2018). Context from the whole study: For a replicate experiment, RNA from around 18,000 or 91,000 naive CD8 T cells was divided into five aliquots, and four of the five aliquots were sequenced. CD8 T cells were used in a methods study to benchmark molecular-identifier clustering-based TCR repertoire sequencing (MIDCIRS) and TCR RNA copy counting.

What the research found in general, with its limitations: When barcode sub-clustering was not used, chimeric consensus sequences inflated TCR diversity, with chimeras reaching as high as 47%. In CMV-specific effector cells, over 99% of molecules were held by clones above 20 RNA copies, whereas under 1% of molecules were held by such clones in naive cells. Identical TCR molecules sharing a barcode could cause highly expanded clone sizes to be underestimated. About three recovered TCR RNA copies per cell were obtained by modeling, versus approximately 9 by digital PCR, implying a capture efficiency of approximately 27%. The naive libraries included spiked-in Jurkat TCR RNA (roughly 9 copies' worth), and this RNA is not part of the donor repertoire. Spiked-in Jurkat TCR RNA equal to a single cell's worth was reported to be detectable even within 1,100,000 naive CD8 T cells.

Libraries of naive CD8 T cells were generated from roughly 18,000 to 920,000 sorted cells, with 10%, 30% or 50% of the purified RNA used. Naive CD8 T cells were FACS-sorted as CD8+CD4-CCR7+CD45RA+ on a BD FACSAria II into RLT Plus buffer. To test detection sensitivity, Jurkat RNA equal to ten TCR copies was added to samples of about 20,000-1,000,000 naive CD8 T cells. CD8 T cells were enriched with RosetteSep CD8+ T Cell Enrichment Cocktail and Ficoll-Paque, followed by ACK red cell lysis. Material for sequencing was naive CD8+ T cells from blood, with Jurkat cell RNA spiked in. This specimen's cell subset or site label, per the study, means: FACS-sorted CD8+CD4-CCR7+CD45RA+ naive T cells. The source of this sequence is a human donor in good health. Some libraries in this study had Jurkat cell RNA spiked in. The rearrangement combines TRBV13 with TRBJ1-6; no D gene can be assigned with confidence. The nucleotide sequence reads as follows: TGTGCCAGCAGCTCCAAGGGCCTACTTGGTTCACCCCTCCACTTT. Its protein reads: CASSSKGLLGSPLHF.